This entry lists 28 T cell receptor beta chains sequenced from one sample in a study of T cells in Graves' hyperthyroidism and ophthalmopathy (dated by TCRdb to 2018 to 2020). Receptor amplification or capture employed multiplex PCR. The sequencer was an Illumina HiSeq 2000. The TCR beta CDR3 regions were amplified from the RNA transcripts. A first-round RT-PCR of the TCR CDR3 used the HTBI primer set with the Qiagen OneStep RT-PCR kit. The raw public data were reprocessed by TCRdb itself: fastp quality trimming at Q25, MiXCR clonotype calling, in-frame beta chains only. Every CDR3 protein is listed once, alongside the most common genes and DNA of its rows. The sample table lists hundreds of thousands of distinct CDR3 sequences, 12% to 15% of them with a count of one. The top ten clonotypes cover about 10% of the sample. The specimen was blood. These receptors originate from a woman in her late teens or twenties with Graves' hyperthyroidism.

This clonotype was picked up many times. The rearrangement links TRBV15 to TRBJ2-1; weak D call: TRBD2 (5 bases). Trimming removed 8 bases from V and 4 bases from J, with 18 bases in between. The CDR3 is 15 amino acids. Germline CDR1 LNHNV, CDR2 YYDKDF (reference sequence). In DNA form, the CDR3 reads TGTGCCACCGACGCGGGTTCGGGAATATACAATGAGCAGTTCTTC. Protein product: CATDAGSGIYNEQFF.

Comment on this clonotype: One base away lies a much larger clone, so this may be a sequencing read error. This rearrangement joins TRBV7-2 to TRBJ2-1, with D possibly being TRBD1 or TRBD2 (5 bases each). The CDR3 sequence is 14 residues long. Germline CDR1 SGHTA, CDR2 FQGNSA. V lost 3 bases and J 8 bases, leaving 14 bases between the germline ends. CDR3 coding DNA: TGTGCCAGCAGCTTGGGACCTACGGGCGATGAGCAGTTCTTC. Protein: CASSLGPTGDEQFF.

This clonotype was detected many times. This chain uses TRBV12-3 or TRBV12-4 with TRBJ2-7, with D perhaps matching TRBD2 (5 bases). The CDR3 is made up of 12 amino acids. V was cut by 4 bases and J by 3 bases, with 7 bases left in between. This CDR3 is CASSSGVYEQYF. CDR3 sequence (DNA): TGTGCCAGCAGTTCCGGGGTCTACGAGCAGTACTTC.

The sample holds a few counts of this clonotype. V and J are TRBV9 and TRBJ2-1; 10 bases map to TRBD1. CDR1 and CDR2 from the germline V gene are SGDLS and YYNGEE. V was clipped by 1 base and J by 1 base; unmatched bases: 2. CDR3 size: 16 residues. The CDR3 region is CASSVSGQGSYNEQFF. CDR3 sequence (DNA): TGTGCCAGCAGCGTATCGGGACAGGGGTCCTACAATGAGCAGTTCTTC.

The sample holds many counts of this clonotype. The chain links TRBV7-9 to TRBJ2-3, with D perhaps TRBD2 (5 bases). V was clipped by 4 bases and J by 6 bases, with 14 bases between them. The CDR3 extends over 14 amino acids. Per germline, CDR1 SEHNR and CDR2 FQNEAQ (reference sequence). The CDR3 loop reads CASSSRDGPDTQYF. CDR3 DNA sequence: TGTGCCAGCAGCTCTCGGGATGGGCCCGATACGCAGTATTTT.

In its sample, this clonotype was seen a few times. The rearrangement uses TRBV20-1 and TRBJ1-2, with 9 nucleotides matching TRBD1. The CDR3 runs 12 residues. The germline gives CDR1 DFQATT, CDR2 SNEGSKA (reference sequence). Trimming removed 1 base from V and 8 bases from J; junction bases left unmatched: 2. CDR3: CSARGTGVGYTF. The CDR3 DNA reads as TGCAGTGCTAGAGGGACAGGGGTCGGCTACACCTTC.

This clonotype showed up many times. The rearrangement links TRBV7-2 to TRBJ1-6; D not resolved. The V end was cut by 3 bases, the J end by 10 bases, with 13 bases between. The germline V gene encodes CDR1 SGHTA and CDR2 FQGNSA. The CDR3 has 14 amino acids. In DNA, the CDR3 is TGTGCCAGCAGCTTTCTCGAGGATAGCTCACCCCTCCACTTT. Translation gives CASSFLEDSSPLHF.

This clonotype was seen a handful of times. The CDR3 carries no conserved terminal phenylalanine or tryptophan, so it likely arises from a read error. J is TRBJ2-1 and V is TRBV27; D possibly corresponds to TRBD2 (5 bases). Germline V gene sequence: CDR1 MNHEY, CDR2 SMNVEV (reference sequence). V was pared by 7 bases and J by 3 bases, with 16 bases between. The CDR3 is 15 amino acids. CDR3 in DNA: TGTGCCAGCAAAAGAGTCCTAGCCAACTACAATGAGCAGTTCCTC. It encodes CASKRVLANYNEQFL.

This clonotype was counted at least ten times. This chain uses TRBV12-3 or TRBV12-4 with TRBJ2-3, with 8 bases identical to TRBD2. V was pared by 3 bases and J by 4 bases, with 9 bases of the junction left unmatched. The CDR3 totals 16 residues. The CDR3 sequence is CASSFFFGRAPDTQYF. In DNA form, the CDR3 reads TGTGCCAGCAGTTTCTTTTTCGGGAGGGCCCCAGATACGCAGTATTTT.

J is TRBJ2-5 and V is TRBV25-1; possible D gene TRBD1, 5 bases. CDR1 and CDR2 from the germline V gene are MGHDK and SYGVNS. Trimming stripped 9 bases from V and 1 base from J, with 18 bases between. The CDR3 runs to 15 residues. The CDR3 loop is CASRQQSAIQETQYF. In DNA form, the CDR3 reads TGTGCCAGTCGACAGCAATCAGCCATCCAAGAGACCCAGTACTTC.

This clonotype was seen many times. V and J are TRBV13 and TRBJ2-2; 10 bases are a match to TRBD1. Looked up from germline, CDR1 is PRHDT and CDR2 is FYEKMQ (reference sequence). J lost 4 bases, V lost 5 bases, and 7 bases had no gene match. The CDR3 runs 16 residues. CDR3 protein: CASSRSGDRGTGELFF. CDR3 coding DNA: TGTGCCAGCAGCCGATCCGGGGACAGGGGCACCGGGGAGCTGTTTTTT. The whole variable domain, filled in from reference TRBV13 and TRBJ2-2, reads AAGVIQSPRHLIKEKRETATLKCYPIPRHDTVYWYQQGPGQDPQFLISFYEKMQSDKGSIPDRFSAQQFSDYHSELNMSSLELGDSALYFCASSRSGDRGTGELFFGEGSRLTVL.

There are many counts of this clonotype. V is TRBV7-9 and J is TRBJ2-3, with 16 bases identical to TRBD2. Germline lookup yields CDR1 SEHNR and CDR2 FQNEAQ (reference sequence). V was pared by 5 bases and J by 2 bases, with 10 bases of the junction left unmatched. The CDR3 sequence is 19 residues long. The CDR3 is CASSRGTSGRARYTDTQYF. The CDR3 DNA follows: TGTGCCAGCAGCCGTGGGACTAGCGGGAGGGCCCGATACACAGATACGCAGTATTTT.

This clonotype was seen repeatedly, ten times or more. The rearrangement links TRBV18 to TRBJ2-5; TRBD2 matches 8 bases. Germline assignment: CDR1 KGHSH and CDR2 LQKENI. The length of the CDR3 is 14 residues. V dropped 3 bases and J dropped 2; count of bases not matched to a gene: 2. The CDR3 region has the DNA TGTGCCAGCTCACCCGAGCGGGAGCAAGAGACCCAGTACTTC. Its protein product is CASSPEREQETQYF.

This clonotype was counted at least ten times. Here the CDR3 reads CSASRQSYEQYF. Written as DNA, the CDR3 is TGCAGTGCTAGTCGGCAGTCCTACGAGCAGTACTTC. The chain combines TRBV20-1 with TRBJ2-7; D not resolved. Germline CDR1 is DFQATT and CDR2 is SNEGSKA (reference sequence). The length of the CDR3 is 12 residues. Between the trimmed V and J ends, which lost 3 bases and 1 base, there was a span of 7 bases.

This clonotype occurred many times. The V and J genes are TRBV2 and TRBJ2-3; the match to TRBD1 covers 8 bases. V gave up 0 bases and J gave up 0 bases; unmatched junction bases: 5. The V gene's germline CDR1 is SNHLY and CDR2 FYNNEI. The length of the CDR3 is 17 residues. CDR3 nucleotide sequence: TGTGCCAGCAGTGAAGCAACCAGGGGGCCTAGCACAGATACGCAGTATTTT. This translates into CASSEATRGPSTDTQYF. Variable domain in full (rest from reference TRBV2 and TRBJ2-3): EPEVTQTPSHQVTQMGQEVILRCVPISNHLYFYWYRQILGQKVEFLVSFYNNEISEKSEIFDDQFSVERPDGSNFTLKIRSTKLEDSAMYFCASSEATRGPSTDTQYFGPGTRLTVL.

The rearrangement uses TRBV6-1 and TRBJ2-1; D gene uncertain. Trimming removed 6 bases at V and 5 bases at J, with 14 bases between. Germline assignment: CDR1 MNHNS and CDR2 SASEGT. This CDR3 spans 14 amino acids. CDR3: CASRPGFGNNEQFF. The CDR3 coding sequence is TGTGCCAGCAGACCCGGGTTCGGAAACAATGAGCAGTTCTTC.

This clonotype has ten or more counts. The J gene is TRBJ2-5, the V gene TRBV7-8; perhaps TRBD2 as D (5 bases). CDR3 length equals 13 residues. Germline V lookup: CDR1 SGHVS, CDR2 FQNEAQ. Trimming shortened V by 7 bases and J by 4 bases, and 13 bases separated the two germline ends. The CDR3 DNA is TGTGCCAGCATGGATCGGGGTAGAGAGACCCAGTACTTC. It codes for CASMDRGRETQYF.

Note on this clonotype: Given a much more abundant clone one base away, this may be a read error. This chain uses TRBV12-3 or TRBV12-4 with TRBJ1-2, with D uncertain. Trimming shortened V by 3 bases and J by 4 bases, and 9 bases separated the two germline ends. The CDR3 has 13 residues. The CDR3: CASSFQVSYGYTF. The CDR3 DNA is TGTGCCAGCAGTTTTCAGGTTAGCTATGGCTACACCTTC.

This clonotype came up many times. The genes are TRBV28 and TRBJ2-5, with D unclear. V was trimmed by 6 bases and J by 2 bases, leaving 19 bases between them. The CDR3 covers 16 residues. CDR1 and CDR2 from the germline V gene are MDHEN and SYDVKM. CDR3 DNA: TGTGCCAGCAGCCGTCAGACCTGGCCCCGACAAGAGACCCAGTACTTC. This encodes CASSRQTWPRQETQYF.

The V gene is TRBV5-1, the J gene TRBJ2-2; TRBD2 matches at 7 bases. The germline V gene has CDR1 SGHRS and CDR2 YFSETQ. CDR3 length: 16 amino acids. Trimming cost V 4 bases and J 7 bases; bases outside gene matches: 13. The CDR3 loop is CASSPSWRESGGELFF. CDR3 coding DNA: TGCGCCAGCAGCCCCTCCTGGCGGGAGTCAGGCGGGGAGCTGTTTTTT.

This clonotype was observed a handful of times. The chain links TRBV30 to TRBJ2-4; weak D call: TRBD1 (6 bases). Between the trimmed V and J ends, which lost 0 bases and 6 bases, there was a span of 21 bases. The CDR3 has 17 residues. Germline loops: CDR1 GTSNPN, CDR2 SVGIG (reference sequence). The CDR3 sequence is CAWSVRRSGEARNIQYF. Written as DNA, the CDR3 is TGTGCCTGGAGTGTACGTCGTTCAGGGGAAGCGAGAAACATTCAGTACTTC. Combining the CDR3 with reference TRBV30 and TRBJ2-4 gives the whole variable domain SQTIHQWPATLVQPVGSPLSLECTVEGTSNPNLYWYRQAAGRGLQLLFYSVGIGQISSEVPQNLSASRPQDRQFILSSKKLLLSDSGFYLCAWSVRRSGEARNIQYFGAGTRLSVL.

In this sample, this clonotype turned up many times. The genes are TRBV28 and TRBJ1-1, with no clear D. The CDR3 extends over 12 amino acids. Trimming left V 10 bases short and J 1 base short, with 10 bases between. Germline values: CDR1 MDHEN, CDR2 SYDVKM. For the CDR3, the DNA is TGTGCCACCGTGGAGGCGAACACTGAAGCTTTCTTT. Translation gives CATVEANTEAFF. Combining the CDR3 with reference TRBV28 and TRBJ1-1 gives the whole variable domain DVKVTQSSRYLVKRTGEKVFLECVQDMDHENMFWYRQDPGLGLRLIYFSYDVKMKEKGDIPEGYSVSREKKERFSLILESASTNQTSMYLCATVEANTEAFFGQGTRLTVV.

This clonotype has only a few counts. The chain joins TRBV20-1 to TRBJ1-1; TRBD1 matches 12 bases. V was clipped by 0 bases and J by 5 bases; unmatched bases: 7. The germline CDR1 and CDR2 sequences are DFQATT and SNEGSKA (reference sequence). This CDR3 is built from 16 residues. CDR3 loop: CSARDPGQGAGTEAFF. CDR3 DNA sequence: TGCAGTGCTAGAGATCCGGGACAGGGGGCAGGGACTGAAGCTTTCTTT.

The V call is TRBV14, the J call TRBJ2-5, with 14 bases that match TRBD2. The CDR3 consists of 16 residues. Germline lookup yields CDR1 SGHDN and CDR2 FVKESK. V trimming: 4 bases; J trimming: 11 bases; junction bases outside the gene matches: 12. The DNA for the CDR3 is TGTGCCAGCAGCCCTGGCGCCGGGACTAGCGGGAGACGGCAGTACTTC. Translated: CASSPGAGTSGRRQYF.

This clonotype has only a few counts. The rearrangement joins TRBV18 to TRBJ2-7; no definite D call. CDR3 length: 17 residues. V was clipped by 6 bases and J by 2 bases, with 23 bases between them. Germline V CDR1 and CDR2: KGHSH, LQKENI. The CDR3 region is CASSPVRADLLPYEQYF. In nucleotides, the CDR3 is TGTGCCAGCTCCCCGGTTCGGGCGGACCTCTTACCCTACGAGCAGTACTTC.

This clonotype was seen ten or more times. J is TRBJ2-7 and V is TRBV12-3 or TRBV12-4; the D gene is possibly TRBD1 (6 bases). The length of the CDR3 is 15 residues. The V end lost 6 bases, the J end lost 7 bases, and 22 bases lay between the germline ends. In DNA, the CDR3 is TGTGCCAGCAGCTACTTCCGGGACACACGGCGGGAGCAGTACTTC. Protein sequence: CASSYFRDTRREQYF.

This clonotype has more than one count but fewer than ten. A junction boundary mismatches the germline segment, possibly from a read error. The genes are TRBV24-1 and TRBJ2-3; 7 nucleotides agree with TRBD1. Looked up from germline, CDR1 is KGHDR and CDR2 is SFDVKD. This CDR3 has 13 residues. The CDR3 DNA follows: TGTGCCACCAGTGTTCCCGGGACAGAGACGCAGTATTTT. It specifies CATSVPGTETQYF.

This clonotype came up a few times. The rearrangement joins TRBV6-1 to TRBJ2-1; tentative D call: TRBD1 (7 bases). The CDR3 length is 18 residues. Between the trimmed V and J ends, which lost 6 bases and 3 bases, there was a span of 24 bases. Per the germline V gene, CDR1 is MNHNS and CDR2 is SASEGT. This CDR3 reads CASRGGLSGEHFYNEQFF. For the CDR3, the DNA is TGTGCCAGCAGAGGGGGCCTTAGCGGAGAACATTTCTACAATGAGCAGTTCTTC.